These T cell receptor beta chains were read from a single sample in a study of cytomegalovirus exposure and HLA in healthy donors. TCRdb's copy holds only in-frame clones and misses some; the assay was immunoSEQ multiplex PCR. Of roughly 180,000 clones listed, roughly 84% are singletons. Input material: PBMCs. The source of these receptors is a male donor in good health and CMV-seronegative. Each CDR3 is given with its conserved first and last residue. A D gene is named only where the DNA matches it firmly. A row's size may be missing; if present it is once, few, many or a size class.

clone size	CDR3 length	V gene	D gene	J gene	CDR3 DNA	CDR3 protein
NA	15	TRBV7-2	TRBD2	TRBJ2-3	TGTGCCAGCAGCCTGGCTAGCGGGCCTACAGATACGCAGTATTTT	CASSLASGPTDTQYF
once	15	TRBV25-1	TRBD1	TRBJ1-1	TGTGCCAGCAGTGGAGAAGGACAGGGAGGGACTGAAGCTTTCTTT	CASSGEGQGGTEAFF
NA	13	TRBV19	NA	TRBJ2-7	TGTGCCAGTCGCGACAGAAATTCCTACGAGCAGTACTTC	CASRDRNSYEQYF
NA	15	TRBV19	NA	TRBJ1-3	TGTGCCAGTAGTATGTTTGGCGGCTCTGGAAACACCATATATTTT	CASSMFGGSGNTIYF
NA	16	TRBV4-2	NA	TRBJ2-2	TGTGCCAGCAGCCTTTCCCGGGATGTATACACCGGGGAGCTGTTTTTT	CASSLSRDVYTGELFF
NA	14	TRBV10-3	NA	TRBJ1-6	TGTGCCACTATGAAACAGGGAGTTGATTCACCCCTCCACTTT	CATMKQGVDSPLHF
once	14	TRBV7-9	NA	TRBJ2-1	TGTGCCAGCAGCTCCTCGGGACACTACAATGAGCAGTTCTTC	CASSSSGHYNEQFF
NA	14	TRBV5-1	NA	TRBJ2-3	TGCGCCAGCAGCTGGCCCAGGGAGGCAGATACGCAGTATTTT	CASSWPREADTQYF
NA	18	TRBV13	NA	TRBJ1-4	TGTGCCAGCAGCTTCCGTGGCCCCTTACAGTCAACTAATGAAAAACTGTTTTTT	CASSFRGPLQSTNEKLFF
once	15	TRBV9	NA	TRBJ1-3	TGTGCCAGCAGCGCCGGGGAGAGCTCTGGAAACACCATATATTTT	CASSAGESSGNTIYF
once	16	TRBV9	NA	TRBJ1-3	TGTGCCAGCAGCCTATCTATCGGGACTTCCGGAAACACCATATATTTT	CASSLSIGTSGNTIYF
NA	14	TRBV30	NA	TRBJ1-5	TGTGCCTGGAGTGGTAGTGGAGGGGATCAGCCCCAGCATTTT	CAWSGSGGDQPQHF
NA	14	TRBV28	TRBD1	TRBJ2-1	TGTGCCAGCAGTTCGCCGTACCGGGACAGCGAGCAGTTCTTC	CASSSPYRDSEQFF
NA	12	TRBV11-2	NA	TRBJ2-1	TGTGCCAGCAGCCCGAGGGACAATGAGCAGTTCTTC	CASSPRDNEQFF
NA	13	TRBV5-6	NA	TRBJ1-2	TGTGCCAGCAGCTCAGGGATCCCATATGGCTACACCTTC	CASSSGIPYGYTF
NA	16	TRBV7-9	TRBD1	TRBJ1-1	TGTGCCACACATACGGCCGACAGGGTTAGTAACACTGAAGCTTTCTTT	CATHTADRVSNTEAFF
NA	12	TRBV6-1	NA	TRBJ2-6	TGTGCCACCCGGGAAGGGGCCAACGTCCTGACTTTC	CATREGANVLTF
NA	10	TRBV11-2	NA	TRBJ1-2	TGTGCCAGCAGCTCGGGAGGCTACACCTTC	CASSSGGYTF
NA	12	TRBV5-4	NA	TRBJ2-7	TGTGCCAGCAGCTTACTAGGGAACGAGCAGTACTTC	CASSLLGNEQYF
NA	16	TRBV10-2	TRBD2	TRBJ2-1	TGCGCCAGCAGTGAACTAGCGGGAAGGCTCTACAATGAGCAGTTCTTC	CASSELAGRLYNEQFF
NA	13	TRBV28	NA	TRBJ1-2	TGTGCCAGCAGTTTACAGCGCGACTATGGCTACACCTTC	CASSLQRDYGYTF
NA	12	TRBV7-9	NA	TRBJ1-2	TGTGCCAGCAGCGCTAGGACAGATGGCTACACCTTC	CASSARTDGYTF
NA	15	TRBV5-1	TRBD1	TRBJ1-6	TGCGCCAGCACCAGCGAGGCAGGGGGAAACTCACCCCTCCACTTT	CASTSEAGGNSPLHF
NA	11	TRBV27	TRBD1	TRBJ2-7	TGTGCCAGCTGGACAGGGTACGAGCAGTACTTC	CASWTGYEQYF
NA	13	TRBV6-1	TRBD1	TRBJ1-2	TGTGCCAGCAGAGCGGACAGGCTTTCTGGCTACACCTTC	CASRADRLSGYTF
NA	11	TRBV20-1	NA	TRBJ1-2	TGCAGTGCTAGAGGCGGCGGTGAAGGCACCTTC	CSARGGGEGTF
NA	14	TRBV7-9	TRBD1	TRBJ1-2	TGTGCCAGCAGCTTAATGGCGACAGGGCATGGCTACACCTTC	CASSLMATGHGYTF
NA	14	TRBV7-9	NA	TRBJ2-1	TGTGCCAGCAGCTTAGCCCTCTCCTACAATGAGCAGTTCTTC	CASSLALSYNEQFF
NA	16	TRBV7-2	NA	TRBJ1-1	TGTGCCAGCAGCTCGGATACGGGCAGGGTTAACACTGAAGCTTTCTTT	CASSSDTGRVNTEAFF
NA	16	TRBV5-1	NA	TRBJ2-5	TGCGCCAGCAGCTTGTCTACAGGAGAGCCTCAAGGGACCCAGTACTTC	CASSLSTGEPQGTQYF
few	19	TRBV10-3	TRBD1	TRBJ1-2	TGTGCCATCAGTGAGGGCCTACAGGGGTGGGTGAAGGGTAACTATGGCTACACCTTC	CAISEGLQGWVKGNYGYTF
NA	13	TRBV7-8	TRBD1	TRBJ2-7	TGTGCCAGCAGCCAGGGACAGGCGACCGAGCAGTACTTC	CASSQGQATEQYF
NA	15	TRBV11-2	TRBD1	TRBJ1-2	TGTGCCAGCAGCTCCTTCCCGGACAGGATCATTGGCTACACCTTC	CASSSFPDRIIGYTF
NA	15	TRBV14	NA	TRBJ2-1	TGTGCCAGCAGCCAAGTCAGGGGCTCCTACAATGAGCAGTTCTTC	CASSQVRGSYNEQFF
NA	13	TRBV28	NA	TRBJ1-2	TGTGCCAGCAGTTCACAGAATAACTATGGCTACACCTTC	CASSSQNNYGYTF
NA	13	TRBV5-1	NA	TRBJ2-7	TGCGCCAGCAGCGAGGACTCGACTTACGAGCAGTACTTC	CASSEDSTYEQYF
NA	15	TRBV21-1	NA	TRBJ1-2	TGTGCCAGCACGCTGGACTGCCTTGTGGCGGGAGGCTACACCTTC	CASTLDCLVAGGYTF
NA	19	TRBV7-3	TRBD2	TRBJ2-5	TGTGCCAGCAGCCCAGGTAGCGGGGGGGCTCCCCCGTCGGTGGAGACCCAGTACTTC	CASSPGSGGAPPSVETQYF
NA	16	TRBV6-5	NA	TRBJ1-3	TGTGCCAGCAGTTACGACGGGACAAAACACGGAAACACCATATATTTT	CASSYDGTKHGNTIYF
NA	15	TRBV7-2	NA	TRBJ1-6	TGTGCCAGCAGCTTAGAGCCAGGGGTTAATTCACCCCTCCACTTT	CASSLEPGVNSPLHF
NA	13	TRBV6-6	NA	TRBJ2-5	TGTGCCAGCAGCCGCGTCGGGTGGGAGACCCAGTACTTC	CASSRVGWETQYF
NA	11	TRBV25-1	NA	TRBJ2-7	TGTGCCAGCAGTGAAGGGGGCGAGCAGTACTTC	CASSEGGEQYF
NA	14	TRBV19	NA	TRBJ2-7	TGTGCCAGTAGTACCCGCAGGGTCGGGTACGAGCAGTACTTC	CASSTRRVGYEQYF
few	13	TRBV5-1	TRBD2	TRBJ2-5	TGCGCCAGCAGTCCGGGACTAGCAGAGACCCAGTACTTC	CASSPGLAETQYF
NA	17	TRBV10-3	TRBD1	TRBJ1-3	TGTGCCACCACCCCCCTCCGACAGGGTGGAACTGGAAACACCATATATTTT	CATTPLRQGGTGNTIYF
few	15	TRBV2	NA	TRBJ2-4	TGTGCCAGCAGACCTAATAAAAGGGCAGGGGACATTCAGTACTTC	CASRPNKRAGDIQYF
few	15	TRBV2	NA	TRBJ1-1	TGTGCCAGTACGCTGACAGGTGGGGGGGACACTGAAGCTTTCTTT	CASTLTGGGDTEAFF
NA	17	TRBV7-9	TRBD1	TRBJ1-4	TGTGCCAGCAGCTTCGAGCCAGGGGGTCGGGCTAATGAAAAACTGTTTTTT	CASSFEPGGRANEKLFF
few	13	TRBV4-3	NA	TRBJ1-3	TGCGCCAGCAGCCCCGGGTTCGGAAACACCATATATTTT	CASSPGFGNTIYF